This TCR beta chain was captured by sequencing in a study of blood T cell repertoires in COVID-19. In the study overall: T cells, B-cell-depleted T cells, or PBMCs supplied cDNA or gDNA.

As handled by the study authors: How many nucleated cells were present was estimated from reference gene primer amplification. The table came from immunoSEQ multiplex PCR; TCRdb's copy has only in-frame clones and leaves some out. The V and J calls and clone size were taken over from that table, and D and trimming were inferred from the DNA. The table shows 98,000 or so clones, with over 75% occurring only once. Germline loops: CDR1 SEHNR, CDR2 FQNEAQ (reference sequence). The CDR3 is 19 residues long. The trim removed 0 bases at V and 1 base at J, leaving 14 bases unmatched. The sequenced sample was peripheral blood. This chain links TRBV7-9 with TRBJ1-1; TRBD1 matches 7 bases. The sequence came from a human donor in a cohort sampled during active COVID-19. CDR3 DNA sequence: TGTGCCAGCAGCTTAGCCTTTACAGGGGTGGATTCGGGGAACACTGAAGCTTTCTTT. This codes for CASSLAFTGVDSGNTEAFF.